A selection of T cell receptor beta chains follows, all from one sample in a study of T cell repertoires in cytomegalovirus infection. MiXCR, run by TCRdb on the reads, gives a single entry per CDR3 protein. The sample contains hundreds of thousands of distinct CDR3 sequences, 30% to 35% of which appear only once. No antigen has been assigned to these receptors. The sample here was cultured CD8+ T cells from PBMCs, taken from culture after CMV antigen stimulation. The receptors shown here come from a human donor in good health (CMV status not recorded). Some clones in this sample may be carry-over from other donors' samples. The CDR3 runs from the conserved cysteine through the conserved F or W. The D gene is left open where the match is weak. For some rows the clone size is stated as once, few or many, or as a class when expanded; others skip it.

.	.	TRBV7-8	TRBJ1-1	TGTGCCAGCAGCGTGAGGGGGGGTCGGTCAACCGGGGTGGGAGCTTTCTTT	CASSVRGGRSTGVGAFF
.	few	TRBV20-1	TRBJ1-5	TGCAGTGCTAGAAAGGGTAGAAGAGATCAGCCCCAGCATTTT	CSARKGRRDQPQHF
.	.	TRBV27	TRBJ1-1	TGTGCCAGCAGTTTATTAGACAGATACCACACTGAAGCTTTCTTT	CASSLLDRYHTEAFF
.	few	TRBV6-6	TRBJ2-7	TGTGCCAGCAGTATAACAGGGTACGAGATCTACGAGCAGTACTTC	CASSITGYEIYEQYF
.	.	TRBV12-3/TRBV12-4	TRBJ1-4	TGTGCCGGCAGTTTAGAGGGGTTTGCTGAAAAACTGTTTTTT	CAGSLEGFAEKLFF
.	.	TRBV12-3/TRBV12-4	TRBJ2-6	TGTGCCAGCAGCTCCTCCATGGGCGGGGCCAACGTCCTGACTTTC	CASSSSMGGANVLTF
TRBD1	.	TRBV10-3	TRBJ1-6	TGTGCCATCAGTGAGTCTGAGACAGGGGTATATTCACCCCTCCACTTT	CAISESETGVYSPLHF
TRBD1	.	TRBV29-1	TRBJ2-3	TGCAGCTCATATGGGACAGGGACGAGCACAGATACGCAGTATTTT	CSSYGTGTSTDTQYF
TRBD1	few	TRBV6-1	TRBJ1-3	TGTGCCAGCAGTGCCCGGGACAGGGAATATTCTGGAAACACCATATATTTT	CASSARDREYSGNTIYF
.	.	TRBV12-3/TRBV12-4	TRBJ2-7	TGTGCCAGCAGTTTGGGGGACCCGGGCGAGCAGTACTTC	CASSLGDPGEQYF
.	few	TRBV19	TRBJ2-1	TGTGCCAGTAGTATGGCTTACAATGAGCAGTTCTTC	CASSMAYNEQFF
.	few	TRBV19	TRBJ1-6	TGTGCCACCTTTAAGCCGACTTCACCCCTCCACTTT	CATFKPTSPLHF
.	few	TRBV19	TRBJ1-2	TGTGCCAGTAGTACCGTCGGACAGCCTCCCTATCTGGATGGCTACACCTTC	CASSTVGQPPYLDGYTF
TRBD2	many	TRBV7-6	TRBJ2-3	TGTGCCAGCAGCCACGGGGGGTCGACAGATACGCAGTATTTT	CASSHGGSTDTQYF
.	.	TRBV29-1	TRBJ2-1	TGCAGCGTTCCCGGGCCAAGAAATGAGCAGTTCTTC	CSVPGPRNEQFF
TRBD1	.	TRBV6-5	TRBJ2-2	TGTGCCAGCAGACCGGGACAGGGGCGGGAAAGGACCGGGGAGCTGTTTTTT	CASRPGQGRERTGELFF
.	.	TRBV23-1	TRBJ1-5	TGCGCCAGCAGCCCAACCAGGGCCTCATTAAAAGGCAATCAGCCCCAGCATTTT	CASSPTRASLKGNQPQHF
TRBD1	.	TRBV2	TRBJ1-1	TGTGCCAGCAGTATTTTCGACAGGGGGAACACTGAAGCTTTCTTT	CASSIFDRGNTEAFF
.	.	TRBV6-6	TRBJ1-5	TGTGCCAGCAGCGGGGGTTTACTTTACAATCAGCCCCAGCATTTT	CASSGGLLYNQPQHF
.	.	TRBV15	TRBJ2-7	TGTGCCACCAGCAGGGACGACAGGTCCTACGAGCAGTACTTC	CATSRDDRSYEQYF
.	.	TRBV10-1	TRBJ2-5	TGCGCCAGCAGTGAGTCCCCCAGCGTACAAGAGACCCAGTACTTC	CASSESPSVQETQYF
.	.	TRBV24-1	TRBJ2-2	TGTGCCACCAGTGACCTCTACTCCGGGACAGCGGGCCCCAACACCGGGGAGCTGTTTTTT	CATSDLYSGTAGPNTGELFF
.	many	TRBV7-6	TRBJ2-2	TGTGCCAGCAGCTTAGCCTATGGGGTCGGGGAGCTGTTTTTT	CASSLAYGVGELFF
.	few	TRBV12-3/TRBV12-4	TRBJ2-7	TGTGCCAGCAGTTTTATTCGCGTAGAGACGGGAGGCAGGGGGTACGAGCAGTACTTC	CASSFIRVETGGRGYEQYF
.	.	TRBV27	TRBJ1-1	TGTGCCAACAGTCGACCCCGGGGCCCTGAAGCTTTCTTT	CANSRPRGPEAFF
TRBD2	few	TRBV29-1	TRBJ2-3	TGCAGCGTTGAAGATCCCAGGACTAGCGGGGGGAAGACAGATACGCAGTATTTT	CSVEDPRTSGGKTDTQYF
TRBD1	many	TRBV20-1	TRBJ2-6	TGCAGTGCTAGAGTGGGACAGGGGGCGCGCGGGGCCAACGTCCTGACTTTC	CSARVGQGARGANVLTF
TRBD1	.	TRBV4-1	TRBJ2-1	TGCGCCAGCAGCCAAGTTTCGCAGGGGGTCGATGAGCAGTTCTTC	CASSQVSQGVDEQFF
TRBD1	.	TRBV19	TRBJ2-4	TGTGCCAGTAGTATAGAGGCAGGGGGAACCAAAAACATTCAGTACTTC	CASSIEAGGTKNIQYF
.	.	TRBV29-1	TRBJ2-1	TGCAGCGTTGAAGATCGGAGCTACAATGAGCAGTTCTTC	CSVEDRSYNEQFF
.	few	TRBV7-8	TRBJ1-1	TGTGCCAGCAGCTTTGGTTCCGGGGGGCGTTTGGCTGAAGCTTTCTTT	CASSFGSGGRLAEAFF
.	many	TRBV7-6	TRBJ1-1	TGTGCCAGCAGCCCTCTCCCGAACACTGAAGCTTTCTTT	CASSPLPNTEAFF
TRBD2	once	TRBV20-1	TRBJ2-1	TGCAGTGCCGGGGGACTAGCGGTTTACAATGAGCAGTTCTTC	CSAGGLAVYNEQFF
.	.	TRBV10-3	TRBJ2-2	TGTGCCATCAGTGGGACCACCACCGGGGAGCTGTTTTTT	CAISGTTTGELFF
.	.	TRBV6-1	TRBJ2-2	TGTGCCACCATCATTCTACAGGGTTCCGGGGAGCTGTTTTTT	CATIILQGSGELFF
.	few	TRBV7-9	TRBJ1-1	TGTGCCAGCAGCTTAGCCAGGGAGGTCTGGACTGAAGCTTTCTTT	CASSLAREVWTEAFF
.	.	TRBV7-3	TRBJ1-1	TGTGCCAGCAGCAGGACAGCGACTAATATGAACACTGAAGCTTTCTTT	CASSRTATNMNTEAFF
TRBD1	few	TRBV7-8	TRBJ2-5	TGTGCCAGCAGCTTAGTGCGGACAGGGAGGTCGGAGACCCAGTACTTC	CASSLVRTGRSETQYF
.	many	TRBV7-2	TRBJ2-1	TGTGCCAGCAGCCCCCGTCTAGGGGGTTTATACAATGAGCAGTTCTTC	CASSPRLGGLYNEQFF
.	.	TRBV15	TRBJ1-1	TGTGCCACCAGCAGAACCGGGGAAGAGTCCCTTAGGAACACTGAAGCTTTCTTT	CATSRTGEESLRNTEAFF